These T cell receptor beta chains were read from a single sample in a study of shared clonotypes between healthy human individuals. TCRdb keeps only in-frame clones here, not all; method: immunoSEQ multiplex PCR. The sample lists over 2,000,000 clones; around 93% were seen once. The source material was naive CD8+ T cells from PBMCs. These receptors all come from a man between 18 and 35 years old in good health. Some clones in this sample may be carry-over from other donors' samples. Both conserved end residues are part of each CDR3.

TRBV6-4	TRBJ2-3	CASSDSTRDTQYF
TRBV2	TRBJ2-5	CASSRDRGRCIETQYF
TRBV4-1	TRBJ1-2	CASSQERGQDATLNYGYTF
TRBV28	TRBJ1-2	CASSLGALPNYGYTF
TRBV11-1	TRBJ2-1	CASSRKLTRSRGPYNEQFF
TRBV29-1	TRBJ2-6	CSALDAPGANVLTF
TRBV18	TRBJ2-2	CASSRESGTNTGELFF
TRBV11-2	TRBJ1-1	CASSLVWGQLNTEAFF
TRBV7-7	TRBJ2-5	CATGASGRVPGETQYF
TRBV27	TRBJ2-3	CASSDSQDTQYF